One and the same sample provided the 22 T cell receptor beta chains below, sequenced in a study of T cell changes during pregnancy in multiple sclerosis. Clones were read by immunoSEQ multiplex PCR, and TCRdb kept only the in-frame ones, dropping some. The sample has 50,000 or so clones, approximately 94% seen once; the top ten hold about 0.37%. This specimen consisted of CD4+ T cells from peripheral blood mononuclear cells, obtained before pregnancy. The source is a female donor with multiple sclerosis, enrolled in a pregnancy study.

V is TRBV10-2 and J is TRBJ1-2; no clear D gene. CDR3 length equals 13 residues. The germline CDR1 and CDR2 sequences are WSHSY and SAAADI. V lost 5 bases, J lost 8 bases, and 15 bases lay in between. Here the CDR3 DNA reads TGCGCCAGCAGTCAGCAGGATAGTGGCGGCTACACCTTC. It yields the protein CASSQQDSGGYTF.

The rearrangement uses TRBV7-3 and TRBJ2-2; TRBD1 agrees at 7 bases. CDR3 size: 15 residues. From germline, CDR1 is SGHTA and CDR2 FQGTGA. The V and J ends lost 4 bases and 2 bases, in that order; junction bases with no gene match: 4. CDR3 sequence: CASSSGTVNTGELFF. For the CDR3, the DNA is TGTGCCAGCAGCTCCGGGACAGTCAACACCGGGGAGCTGTTTTTT.

The chain uses TRBV16 and TRBJ2-7; tentatively, D is TRBD1 (5 bases). Trimming took off 2 bases at V and 3 bases at J, with 5 bases between the two ends. Per the germline V gene, CDR1 is KGHSY and CDR2 is FQNENV. The CDR3 consists of 12 residues. CDR3 in amino acids: CASSQQGYEQYF. CDR3 DNA: TGTGCCAGCAGCCAACAGGGCTACGAGCAGTACTTC.

In its sample, this clone was seen once. The genes are TRBV10-2 and TRBJ2-1, with 15 bases lining up with TRBD2. V lost 6 bases to trimming and J lost 11 bases; unmatched junction nucleotides: 8. The germline V gene encodes CDR1 WSHSY and CDR2 SAAADI. The CDR3 is made up of 15 amino acids. Here the CDR3 reads CASSASGTSGRKQFF. CDR3 coding DNA: TGCGCCAGCAGCGCCTCCGGGACTAGCGGGAGGAAGCAGTTCTTC.

V gene TRBV18 combines with J gene TRBJ1-1; D remains unclear. V lost 4 bases, J lost 1 base, and 10 bases lay in between. The CDR3 has 14 amino acids. The germline V gene has CDR1 KGHSH and CDR2 LQKENI. The CDR3 DNA reads TGTGCCAGCTCACTGATACAGAGGAACACTGAAGCTTTCTTT. Its translation is CASSLIQRNTEAFF.

The chain uses TRBV28 and TRBJ1-5, with 8 bases aligning to TRBD1. The CDR3 has 12 residues. From germline, CDR1 is MDHEN and CDR2 SYDVKM. Trimming took 11 bases from V and 8 from J; bases not matched to a gene: 8. Here the CDR3 reads CAVDRGVKPQHF. The CDR3 DNA sequence: TGTGCCGTCGACAGGGGCGTGAAGCCCCAGCATTTT.

This clone showed up just once. CDR3 region: CASSYAETGELFF. The CDR3 coding sequence is TGTGCCAGCAGTTACGCGGAGACCGGGGAGCTGTTTTTT. The V gene is TRBV6-5, the J gene TRBJ2-2, with no clear D. CDR1 and CDR2 from the germline V gene are MNHEY and SVGAGI. V gave up 2 bases and J gave up 5 bases, with 6 bases separating them. CDR3 length equals 13 residues.

This clone has a single count. The V gene is TRBV6-6, the J gene TRBJ2-2; TRBD2 agrees at 8 bases. This CDR3 has 15 amino acids. The V and J ends lost 5 bases and 0 bases, in that order; junction bases with no gene match: 2. Germline values: CDR1 MNHNY, CDR2 SVGAGI (reference sequence). The CDR3 reads CASSTTSANTGELFF. The CDR3 nucleotides read TGTGCCAGCAGTACGACTAGCGCGAACACCGGGGAGCTGTTTTTT.

This clone is a singleton in its sample. This chain joins TRBV27 and TRBJ2-5; maybe TRBD1 (7 bases). This CDR3 contains 16 residues. V was shortened by 3 bases and J by 5 bases, with 19 bases between the two germline ends. Germline loops: CDR1 MNHEY, CDR2 SMNVEV (reference sequence). CDR3 bases: TGTGCCAGCAGTTTCCACGACAGGGAAGGGAGGGAGACCCAGTACTTC. This sequence encodes CASSFHDREGRETQYF.

The chain combines TRBV28 with TRBJ1-2; TRBD1 matches 10 bases. Germline V gene lookup returns CDR1 MDHEN and CDR2 SYDVKM. V lost 5 bases and J lost 7; bases outside the gene matches: 13. The CDR3 is 16 residues long. In DNA, the CDR3 is TGTGCCAGCAGTCCGTCGCCGGGACAGGGGATCCCTGGCTACACCTTC. As protein: CASSPSPGQGIPGYTF.

The chain is built from TRBV28 and TRBJ1-2, with 10 positions matching TRBD1. This CDR3 spans 15 amino acids. Germline CDR1 is MDHEN and CDR2 is SYDVKM. V shed 6 bases, J shed 6 bases, and the junction held 10 bases outside the gene matches. The CDR3 nucleotides are TGTGCCAGCAGGGCCGGGACAGGGGATTGGGATGGCTACACCTTC. This translates into CASRAGTGDWDGYTF.

The V gene is TRBV2, the J gene TRBJ1-1; no firm D call. Deletions cut 4 bases from V and 2 bases from J, with 14 bases between. Germline V gene sequence: CDR1 SNHLY, CDR2 FYNNEI. CDR3 length: 15 amino acids. The CDR3 is CASSVTGPTNTEAFF. Written as DNA, the CDR3 is TGTGCCAGCAGTGTCACGGGTCCCACCAACACTGAAGCTTTCTTT.

CDR3: CANRERGRGAMNTEAFF. The CDR3 bases are TGTGCCAATCGAGAAAGGGGTCGGGGGGCCATGAACACTGAAGCTTTCTTT. The J gene is TRBJ1-1, the V gene TRBV21-1. TRBV21-1 is a pseudogene. The CDR3 totals 17 residues.

The chain employs TRBV5-6 and TRBJ1-3; D not resolved. The CDR3 contains 13 residues. Germline V lookup: CDR1 SGHDT, CDR2 YYEEEE. V shed 4 bases and J shed 5 bases, with 10 bases lying between them. CDR3 loop: CASSPRDRNTIYF. In nucleotides, the CDR3 is TGTGCCAGCAGCCCACGGGATCGAAACACCATATATTTT.

The rearrangement links TRBV30 to TRBJ1-2, with D possibly TRBD1 on 6 matching bases. V lost 3 bases to trimming and J lost 5 bases, with 10 bases between them. The germline gives CDR1 GTSNPN, CDR2 SVGIG (reference sequence). The CDR3 runs 12 residues. The CDR3 protein is CAWRGAQYGYTF. CDR3 nucleotide sequence: TGTGCCTGGAGGGGGGCACAGTATGGCTACACCTTC. The whole variable domain, remainder taken from reference TRBV30 and TRBJ1-2, is SQTIHQWPATLVQPVGSPLSLECTVEGTSNPNLYWYRQAAGRGLQLLFYSVGIGQISSEVPQNLSASRPQDRQFILSSKKLLLSDSGFYLCAWRGAQYGYTFGSGTRLTVV.

The CDR3 reads CSAQSGNEQFF. CDR3 nucleotide sequence: TGCAGTGCTCAAAGCGGAAATGAGCAGTTCTTC. The chain is built from TRBV20-1 and TRBJ2-1; perhaps TRBD2 as D (5 bases). Germline values: CDR1 DFQATT, CDR2 SNEGSKA (reference sequence). V was cut by 5 bases and J by 7 bases, with 9 bases left in between. The CDR3 has 11 amino acids.

V and J are TRBV5-4 and TRBJ2-1, with TRBD2 matching 12 bases. This CDR3 spans 18 amino acids. Germline V CDR1 and CDR2: SGHNT, YYREEE (reference sequence). V was pared by 2 bases and J by 1 base, with 7 bases of the junction left unmatched. The CDR3 sequence is CASSFGLAGLGSYNEQFF. The CDR3 DNA is TGTGCCAGCAGCTTTGGACTAGCGGGACTCGGGTCCTACAATGAGCAGTTCTTC.

The genes are TRBV19 and TRBJ2-1, with TRBD2 identical over 11 bases. The CDR3 consists of 13 residues. CDR1 LNHDA and CDR2 SQIVND come from the germline V gene (reference sequence). The ends lost 3 bases at V and 14 bases at J; junction bases unmatched: 6. DNA of the CDR3: TGTGCCAGTAGTATTAGTAGCGGGAGGGATAAGTTCTTC. This translates into CASSISSGRDKFF.

The genes are TRBV23-1 and TRBJ2-6, with 7 nucleotides matching TRBD1. TRBV23-1 is classed as an ORF, of uncertain function. This CDR3 contains 18 residues. The trim removed 7 bases at V and 2 bases at J, leaving 14 bases unmatched. CDR3 loop: CASKHTGVFRPGANVLTF. In nucleotides, the CDR3 is TGCGCCAGCAAACATACAGGGGTATTCAGGCCTGGGGCCAACGTCCTGACTTTC.

The chain carries TRBV9 and TRBJ1-3; 7 bases are shared with TRBD1. V gave up 7 bases and J gave up 6 bases; unmatched junction bases: 7. CDR3 size: 13 residues. Germline values: CDR1 SGDLS, CDR2 YYNGEE. The DNA for the CDR3 is TGTGCCAGCCAAGACAGGGTAAAAAACACCATATATTTT. This codes for CASQDRVKNTIYF. Based on the CDR3 plus reference TRBV9 and TRBJ1-3, the full variable domain is DSGVTQTPKHLITATGQRVTLRCSPRSGDLSVYWYQQSLDQGLQFLIQYYNGEERAKGNILERFSAQQFPDLHSELNLSSLELGDSALYFCASQDRVKNTIYFGEGSWLTVV.

The chain joins TRBV7-9 to TRBJ1-1, with D maybe TRBD1 (6 bases). The CDR3 sequence is 12 residues long. Per germline, CDR1 SEHNR and CDR2 FQNEAQ (reference sequence). Trimming pared 5 bases from V and 5 bases from J, leaving 9 bases between. The CDR3 loop reads CASSSTGTEAFF. CDR3 sequence (DNA): TGTGCCAGCAGCAGCACAGGGACTGAAGCTTTCTTT.

On this clone: One end of the junction does not line up with germline, which may come from a read error. The chain combines TRBV2 with TRBJ1-4; 7 bases align to TRBD1. CDR1 SNHLY and CDR2 FYNNEI come from the germline V gene. The CDR3 spans 15 residues. CDR3 sequence (DNA): TGTGCCAGCAGCGAAGACAGGGCAACTAATGAAAAACTGTTTTTT. Its translation is CASSEDRATNEKLFF.